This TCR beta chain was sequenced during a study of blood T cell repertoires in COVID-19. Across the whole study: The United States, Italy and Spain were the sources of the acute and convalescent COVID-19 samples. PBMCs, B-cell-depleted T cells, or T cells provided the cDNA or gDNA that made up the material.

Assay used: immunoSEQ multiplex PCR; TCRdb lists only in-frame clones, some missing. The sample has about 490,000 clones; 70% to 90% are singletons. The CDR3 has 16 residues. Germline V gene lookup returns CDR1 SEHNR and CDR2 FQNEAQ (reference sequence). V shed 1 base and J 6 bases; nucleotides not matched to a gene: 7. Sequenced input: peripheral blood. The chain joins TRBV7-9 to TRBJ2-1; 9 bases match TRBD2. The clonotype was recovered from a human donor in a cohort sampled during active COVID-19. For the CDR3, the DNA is TGTGCCAGCAGCTTAGGGGGCGGGAGGGCCGGCAATGAGCAGTTCTTC. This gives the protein CASSLGGGRAGNEQFF.